The T cell receptor beta chain described here comes from a study of blood T cell repertoires in COVID-19. Study context: Acute and convalescent COVID-19 specimens originated in the United States, Italy and Spain.

Using immunoSEQ multiplex PCR, the repertoire was profiled, and TCRdb retains in-frame clones only, with some absent. This sample has about 130,000 clones, with around 89% found just once. The Seattle site enrolled patients during active infection and followed them longitudinally. The receptor's source is a man aged 60 to 75 with COVID-19, enrolled during active disease. What was sequenced was peripheral blood.

CDR3 sequence reads: CASSPGLSNEKLFF. CDR3 DNA: TGTGCCAGCAGCCCAGGGCTGTCTAATGAAAAACTGTTTTTT. The chain links TRBV7-9 to TRBJ1-4, with D possibly matching TRBD1 (5 bases). The ends were cut back, 5 bases at V and 3 bases at J, with 10 bases in the middle. The germline V gene has CDR1 SEHNR and CDR2 FQNEAQ (reference sequence). This CDR3 comprises 14 residues.